This TCR beta chain was recovered during a study of blood T cell repertoires in COVID-19. Some clones are missing from TCRdb's copy, which holds only in-frame ones; the method was immunoSEQ multiplex PCR. This table has 150,000 to 250,000 clones, about four fifths appearing once. CDR1 and CDR2 from the germline V gene are MNHEY and SVGAGI. The CDR3 contains 14 residues. Trimming cost V 5 bases and J 5 bases; bases outside gene matches: 5. The sample taken for sequencing was PBMCs or T cells enriched from blood (not recorded which). This receptor was obtained from a man aged 40-49 years who had recovered from COVID-19. The gene calls are TRBV6-5 and TRBJ1-3; 8 bases agree with TRBD1. Written as DNA, the CDR3 is TGTGCCAGCAGTCTCAGGGGGCGGAGAAACACCATATATTTT. It specifies CASSLRGRRNTIYF.